These 21 T cell receptor beta chains were sequenced from one sample in a study of T-cell reconstitution after alpha-beta-depleted transplantation in children. Unique molecular identifiers were built into the TCRbeta library. TCRdb called the PCR reads again in MiXCR, with one record for every CDR3 protein. The sample gives 77,000 or so distinct CDR3 sequences, around 18% of which show up once; 51% is in the top ten. The material was PBMCs, mostly from graft donor cells, obtained 360 days after TCRalphabeta/CD19-depleted stem cell transplant. The receptor source for this set is a male patient aged 2-15 years who had a stem cell transplant for acute lymphoblastic leukemia, so the T cells may come from the graft donor.

This clonotype was found a few times. V gene TRBV11-3 combines with J gene TRBJ2-2, with D perhaps TRBD1 (5 bases). Germline V gene sequence: CDR1 SGHNT, CDR2 YENEEA. The CDR3 loop spans 14 amino acids. The ends were cut back, 0 bases at V and 6 bases at J, with 8 bases in the middle. In DNA, the CDR3 is TGTGCCAGCAGCTTAGAGGACATTGCCGGGGAGCTGTTTTTT. This encodes CASSLEDIAGELFF.

The chain uses TRBV5-6 and TRBJ2-5, with D possibly matching TRBD1 (6 bases). There are 12 residues in the CDR3. Trimming took off 4 bases at V and 4 bases at J, with 8 bases between the two ends. Per the germline V gene, CDR1 is SGHDT and CDR2 is YYEEEE. CDR3 DNA: TGTGCCAGCAGCGACAGGAGAGAGACCCAGTACTTC. It codes for CASSDRRETQYF.

This clonotype was detected many times. The CDR3 DNA reads as TGTGCCAGCAGTTCGTATGAGAATGAGCAGTTCTTC. Protein sequence: CASSSYENEQFF. The chain uses TRBV12-3 or TRBV12-4 and TRBJ2-1, with no clear D. This CDR3 is 12 amino acids long. Trimming shortened V by 4 bases and J by 7 bases, and 8 bases separated the two germline ends.

This clonotype was detected ten times or more. The chain links TRBV5-1 to TRBJ2-7; 9 bases line up with TRBD1. V gave up 0 bases and J gave up 3 bases; unmatched junction bases: 7. This CDR3 has 16 residues. Per germline, CDR1 SGHRS and CDR2 YFSETQ. Written as DNA, the CDR3 is TGCGCCAGCAGCTTGGCAGGGACAGGGTCGGTCTACGAGCAGTACTTC. Its protein is CASSLAGTGSVYEQYF.

This clonotype was seen at least ten times. The CDR3 region is CSAKTSGGYNEQFF. In DNA, the CDR3 is TGCAGTGCTAAAACTAGCGGGGGCTACAATGAGCAGTTCTTC. The genes are TRBV20-1 and TRBJ2-1; 11 bases map to TRBD2. The V segment lost 4 bases and the J segment 3 bases; nucleotides outside the gene matches: 2. CDR1 is DFQATT, CDR2 SNEGSKA, per germline (reference sequence). The CDR3 spans 14 residues.

This clonotype was counted only a few times. The CDR3 spells CASSRGTRPYEQYF. DNA for the CDR3: TGTGCCAGCAGTCGTGGGACACGCCCTTACGAGCAGTACTTC. V and J are TRBV12-3 or TRBV12-4 and TRBJ2-7; perhaps TRBD1 as D (6 bases). The V end lost 5 bases, the J end lost 4 bases, and 15 bases lay between the germline ends. The length of the CDR3 is 14 residues.

The V gene is TRBV5-1, the J gene TRBJ2-7, with 10 nucleotides matching TRBD2. The CDR3 length is 14 residues. Unmatched junction bases numbered 4, after V lost 4 bases and J lost 3 bases. CDR1 and CDR2 (germline): SGHRS, YFSETQ. The CDR3 protein is CASSPGLACYEQYF. The CDR3 DNA reads TGCGCCAGCAGCCCGGGACTAGCGTGCTACGAGCAGTACTTC.

This chain uses TRBV7-9 with TRBJ2-1; D is uncertain. Trimming took off 1 base at V and 2 bases at J, with 9 bases between the two ends. CDR3 length: 15 residues. The germline V gene encodes CDR1 SEHNR and CDR2 FQNEAQ (reference sequence). CDR3: CASSLVGSAYNEQFF. In DNA form, the CDR3 reads TGTGCCAGCAGCTTAGTTGGCTCCGCCTACAATGAGCAGTTCTTC.

This clonotype was detected ten times or more. This CDR3 reads CSASRGRGSEQYF. The CDR3, as DNA: TGCAGTGCTAGCAGGGGGCGTGGTAGCGAGCAGTACTTC. The chain has TRBV20-1 and TRBJ2-7, with 8 bases aligning to TRBD1. This CDR3 region has 13 residues. Germline V gene lookup returns CDR1 DFQATT and CDR2 SNEGSKA (reference sequence). Germline trimming cut 3 bases from V and 6 bases from J; bases unmatched to any gene: 7.

The chain combines TRBV24-1 with TRBJ2-7; TRBD1 aligns across 9 bases. V gave up 4 bases and J gave up 5 bases; unmatched junction bases: 2. Germline loops: CDR1 KGHDR, CDR2 SFDVKD. The CDR3 length is 13 residues. CDR3 in amino acids: CATSDRTGDEQYF. The CDR3, as DNA: TGTGCCACCAGTGACCGGACAGGGGACGAGCAGTACTTC.

The sample holds a few counts of this clonotype. V gene TRBV20-1 combines with J gene TRBJ2-3; the match to TRBD2 covers 8 bases. The CDR3 has 15 amino acids. Trimming removed 0 bases from V and 12 bases from J; junction bases left unmatched: 14. Per germline, CDR1 DFQATT and CDR2 SNEGSKA (reference sequence). The CDR3 DNA is TGCAGTGCTAGAGAGTCTAGCGGGTTCCCCTCGAATCAGTATTTT. Protein sequence: CSARESSGFPSNQYF.

This clonotype appeared a few times. The J gene is TRBJ2-6, the V gene TRBV12-3 or TRBV12-4, with 11 bases lining up with TRBD1. The CDR3 length is 17 residues. Trimming removed 5 bases from V and 2 bases from J; junction bases left unmatched: 5. Here the CDR3 reads CASSLGQGVPGANVLTF. As DNA, the CDR3 is TGTGCCAGCAGTCTGGGACAGGGGGTCCCTGGGGCCAACGTCCTGACTTTC.

The genes are TRBV7-6 and TRBJ2-3, with a possible D match to TRBD1 (6 bases). The ends were cut back, 1 base at V and 2 bases at J, with 7 bases in the middle. From germline, CDR1 is SGHVS and CDR2 FNYEAQ. The CDR3 sequence is 14 residues long. The CDR3 is CASSLGGHTDTQYF. CDR3 nucleotide sequence: TGTGCCAGCAGCTTAGGGGGACACACAGATACGCAGTATTTT.

The sample holds many counts of this clonotype. J is TRBJ2-4 and V is TRBV28; D is uncertain. The V end was cut by 3 bases, the J end by 0 bases, with 9 bases between. The germline V gene has CDR1 MDHEN and CDR2 SYDVKM. This CDR3 comprises 15 residues. The CDR3 DNA reads as TGTGCCAGCAGTTTCCGGATACTAGCCAAAAACATTCAGTACTTC. It codes for CASSFRILAKNIQYF.

This sequence joins TRBV10-3 and TRBJ2-7; D assignment may be TRBD1 or TRBD2 (6 bases each). This CDR3 spans 15 amino acids. Germline CDR1 is ENHRY and CDR2 is SYGVKD. V shed 6 bases and J shed 7 bases, with 22 bases lying between them. The CDR3 bases are TGTGCCATCAGGGGGGGCAGCCAGGCGGATGAAGAGCAGTACTTC. This codes for CAIRGGSQADEEQYF.

This clonotype was seen at least ten times. The V gene is TRBV24-1, the J gene TRBJ2-7; D is unresolved. Trimming removed 3 bases at V and 5 bases at J, with 13 bases between. Germline-derived CDR1 and CDR2 are KGHDR and SFDVKD. The CDR3 extends over 14 amino acids. The CDR3 loop is CATSDRPPKDEQYF. CDR3 DNA: TGTGCCACCAGTGATAGACCTCCGAAAGACGAGCAGTACTTC.

The chain joins TRBV24-1 to TRBJ2-7, with a possible D match to TRBD1 (6 bases). There are 15 residues in the CDR3. The V gene's germline CDR1 is KGHDR and CDR2 SFDVKD. Trimming shortened V by 4 bases and J by 2 bases, and 14 bases separated the two germline ends. The CDR3 here is CATSDPRDIPYEQYF. In nucleotides, the CDR3 is TGTGCCACCAGTGACCCCCGGGACATACCCTACGAGCAGTACTTC.

The chain uses TRBV4-1 and TRBJ2-2, with 12 bases that match TRBD2. With V trimmed by 1 base and J by 6 bases, 6 bases remained unmatched. This CDR3 is 17 amino acids long. Per the germline V gene, CDR1 is MGHRA and CDR2 is YSYEKL. The CDR3: CASSQGASGRESGELFF. CDR3 DNA sequence: TGCGCCAGCAGCCAAGGAGCTAGCGGGAGGGAATCCGGGGAGCTGTTTTTT.

This clonotype was recorded once. The chain links TRBV5-1 to TRBJ2-1; 12 bases match TRBD2. Per germline, CDR1 SGHRS and CDR2 YFSETQ. The CDR3 extends over 15 amino acids. V dropped 4 bases and J dropped 10; count of bases not matched to a gene: 9. This chain's CDR3 is CASSTLAGGPREQFF. The CDR3 bases are TGCGCCAGCAGCACTCTAGCGGGGGGGCCTCGGGAGCAGTTCTTC. Filled out from reference TRBV5-1 and TRBJ2-1, the complete variable domain reads KAGVTQTPRYLIKTRGQQVTLSCSPISGHRSVSWYQQTPGQGLQFLFEYFSETQRNKGNFPGRFSGRQFSNSRSEMNVSTLELGDSALYLCASSTLAGGPREQFFGPGTRLTVL.

In this sample, this clonotype turned up a few times. The rearrangement links TRBV6-4 to TRBJ2-2; 8 nucleotides line up with TRBD1. Germline-derived CDR1 and CDR2 are MRHNA and SNTAGT. With 6 bases clipped from V and 4 bases from J, the junction kept 4 bases outside the gene matches. This CDR3 has 14 residues. The CDR3 DNA follows: TGTGCCAGCAGACGGCAGGGGGCCACCGGGGAGCTGTTTTTT. Translated: CASRRQGATGELFF.

This clonotype counts as medium-sized (0.01 to 0.1%). The chain employs TRBV12-3 or TRBV12-4 and TRBJ2-1; D is uncertain. This CDR3 has 12 amino acids. Between the trimmed V and J ends, which lost 1 base and 5 bases, there was a span of 3 bases. CDR3 in amino acids: CASSLVNNEQFF. Here the CDR3 DNA reads TGTGCCAGCAGTTTAGTCAACAATGAGCAGTTCTTC.